This is a list of T cell receptor beta chains from one sample in a study of siplizumab effects on memory and regulatory T cells. Libraries were prepared by immunoSEQ multiplex PCR; TCRdb keeps only in-frame clonotypes and omits some of them. The repertoire includes fewer than 60,000 clones, over 90% of them detected once, and more than 15% sits in the top ten. Input material: CD8+ T cells sorted from blood. The receptors originated from a human donor in good health. CDR3s include the opening cysteine and the closing phenylalanine or tryptophan. Each record gives: clone size, J gene, D gene, V gene, CDR3 protein, CDR3 DNA. A D gene is named only where the DNA matches it firmly. The size field is filled for only some rows; it gives once, few, many or a size class.

- | TRBJ2-5 | - | TRBV6-5 | CASRHCVFVQETQYF | TGTGCCAGCAGACATTGCGTATTCGTCCAGGAGACCCAGTACTTC
once | TRBJ2-1 | - | TRBV28 | CASSTPETFNEQFF | TGTGCCAGCAGTACACCAGAGACGTTCAATGAGCAGTTCTTC
- | TRBJ2-7 | - | TRBV9 | CASSVGQSSYEQYF | TGTGCCAGCAGCGTAGGACAGAGCTCCTACGAGCAGTACTTC
- | TRBJ2-4 | - | TRBV2 | CASSPGEGGAKNIQYF | TGTGCCAGCAGTCCGGGAGAAGGAGGAGCCAAAAACATTCAGTACTTC
- | TRBJ1-4 | TRBD1 | TRBV18 | CASSPGQGTFF | TGTGCCAGCTCACCCGGACAGGGAACGTTTTTT
- | TRBJ1-2 | - | TRBV18 | CASSLSGPIYGYTF | TGTGCCAGCTCACTTAGCGGGCCGATCTATGGCTACACCTTC
- | TRBJ2-7 | - | TRBV6-6 | CASSHPPGPHYEQYF | TGTGCCAGCAGTCACCCCCCCGGACCACACTACGAGCAGTACTTC
- | TRBJ2-3 | TRBD1 | TRBV9 | CASSEGLGQLEDTQYF | TGTGCCAGCAGTGAGGGTCTGGGACAGCTCGAGGATACGCAGTATTTT
- | TRBJ1-5 | TRBD1 | TRBV19 | CASTRRDRNQPQHF | TGTGCCAGTACCCGCCGGGACAGAAATCAGCCCCAGCATTTT
- | TRBJ2-1 | TRBD1 | TRBV5-1 | CASSQEGQGNEQFF | TGCGCCAGCAGCCAAGAGGGACAGGGGAATGAGCAGTTCTTC
- | TRBJ1-2 | - | TRBV5-1 | CASSLALYGEGYGYTF | TGCGCCAGCAGCTTGGCCTTGTACGGTGAAGGGTATGGCTACACCTTC
- | TRBJ2-1 | TRBD1 | TRBV19 | CASSGDRGSYNEQFF | TGTGCCAGTAGTGGCGACAGGGGATCCTACAATGAGCAGTTCTTC
- | TRBJ2-7 | - | TRBV7-9 | CASSPPTGFGDEQYF | TGTGCCAGCAGCCCGCCTACAGGGTTCGGGGACGAGCAGTACTTC
- | TRBJ2-3 | - | TRBV11-2 | CASSFIPGVGSGDTQYF | TGTGCCAGCAGCTTCATACCAGGGGTCGGATCGGGAGATACGCAGTATTTT
once | TRBJ2-1 | TRBD2 | TRBV7-9 | CASSFTSATLNNEQFF | TGTGCCAGCAGCTTTACTAGCGCAACGTTGAATAATGAGCAGTTCTTC
- | TRBJ1-2 | - | TRBV27 | CASRQQGHYGYTF | TGTGCCAGCAGGCAACAAGGGCACTATGGCTACACCTTC
- | TRBJ2-2 | - | TRBV10-3 | CAISRDGTGELFF | TGTGCCATCAGTCGGGACGGCACCGGGGAGCTGTTTTTT
- | TRBJ2-5 | TRBD1 | TRBV7-8 | CASSWDSEETQYF | TGTGCCAGCAGCTGGGACAGTGAAGAGACCCAGTACTTC
- | TRBJ2-1 | - | TRBV4-2 | CASSQDATVSYNEQFF | TGTGCCAGCAGCCAAGATGCGACCGTCTCCTACAATGAGCAGTTCTTC
- | TRBJ1-1 | - | TRBV7-9 | CASSFRENTEAFF | TGTGCCAGCAGCTTCAGGGAAAACACTGAAGCTTTCTTT
- | TRBJ1-2 | - | TRBV4-2 | CASSQGGAHSGYTF | TGTGCCAGCAGCCAAGGAGGGGCGCATTCTGGCTACACCTTC
- | TRBJ2-7 | - | TRBV18 | CASSRDEAADSYEQYF | TGTGCCAGCTCCCGTGATGAGGCAGCCGACTCCTACGAGCAGTACTTC
- | TRBJ2-7 | - | TRBV28 | CASSLAGPEQYF | TGTGCCAGCAGTTTGGCAGGGCCCGAGCAGTACTTC
- | TRBJ2-3 | - | TRBV28 | CASSWQVADTQYF | TGTGCCAGCAGTTGGCAGGTTGCAGATACGCAGTATTTT
once | TRBJ2-3 | - | TRBV9 | CASSANTDTQYF | TGTGCCAGCAGCGCGAACACAGATACGCAGTATTTT
- | TRBJ2-7 | - | TRBV29-1 | CSVEEGTPAYEQYF | TGCAGCGTTGAAGAGGGGACTCCGGCCTACGAGCAGTACTTC
- | TRBJ2-1 | TRBD2 | TRBV4-1 | CASSQKGTSDHEQFF | TGCGCCAGCAGCCAAAAAGGGACTAGCGACCATGAGCAGTTCTTC
once | TRBJ2-1 | - | TRBV2 | CAGVGQGSANEQFF | TGTGCCGGGGTGGGGCAGGGCTCTGCCAATGAGCAGTTCTTC
- | TRBJ1-1 | - | TRBV2 | CASSEIGTAPPGKAFF | TGTGCCAGCAGTGAAATTGGAACTGCCCCCCCCGGGAAAGCTTTCTTT
once | TRBJ2-6 | - | TRBV7-9 | CAVIVRSSGANVLTF | TGTGCTGTAATAGTCCGGAGCTCTGGGGCCAACGTCCTGACTTTC
once | TRBJ1-5 | - | TRBV6-5 | CASSPGWGADQPQHF | TGTGCCAGCAGCCCGGGCTGGGGTGCGGATCAGCCCCAGCATTTT
- | TRBJ2-7 | TRBD2 | TRBV4-1 | CASSPTSGSSYEQYF | TGCGCCAGCAGCCCGACTAGCGGCTCCTCCTACGAGCAGTACTTC
- | TRBJ2-7 | TRBD1 | TRBV27 | CASRILHGTGLVEQYF | TGTGCCAGCAGGATACTACACGGGACAGGGTTGGTCGAGCAGTACTTC
- | TRBJ2-3 | - | TRBV29-1 | CSVELMRLSTDTQYF | TGCAGCGTTGAGCTCATGAGACTTAGCACAGATACGCAGTATTTT
- | TRBJ2-1 | - | TRBV19 | CASRPYGYNEQFF | TGTGCCAGCAGACCCTACGGGTACAATGAGCAGTTCTTC
once | TRBJ2-1 | TRBD2 | TRBV28 | CASSHRLAGYNEQFF | TGTGCCAGCAGCCACCGACTAGCGGGATACAATGAGCAGTTCTTC
- | TRBJ2-4 | TRBD2 | TRBV28 | CASDSGGTKNIQYF | TGTGCCAGCGATTCGGGGGGAACCAAAAACATTCAGTACTTC
- | TRBJ2-1 | TRBD2 | TRBV10-1 | CASSLYSGGVSNEQFF | TGCGCCAGCAGTCTTTATAGCGGGGGGGTATCGAATGAGCAGTTCTTC
- | TRBJ1-1 | - | TRBV10-3 | CAIGGQGNTEAFF | TGTGCCATCGGGGGCCAGGGAAACACTGAAGCTTTCTTT
- | TRBJ1-3 | - | TRBV25-1 | CASSVNGNTIYF | TGTGCCAGCAGTGTTAATGGAAACACCATATATTTT
once | TRBJ2-5 | - | TRBV7-6 | CASSSLMGAGGLETQYF | TGTGCCAGCAGCTCATTAATGGGGGCCGGGGGCTTAGAGACCCAGTACTTC
- | TRBJ2-3 | TRBD2 | TRBV5-1 | CASSSTPLAGGTDTQYF | TGCGCCAGCAGCTCGACCCCCCTAGCGGGCGGCACAGATACGCAGTATTTT
- | TRBJ2-7 | - | TRBV7-9 | CASSFTATYEQYF | TGTGCCAGCAGCTTCACCGCTACCTACGAGCAGTACTTC
- | TRBJ1-1 | - | TRBV4-1 | CASSQDIRQVTGEAFF | TGCGCCAGCAGCCAAGATATTAGACAGGTAACGGGTGAAGCTTTCTTT
- | TRBJ1-5 | - | TRBV27 | CASSGGTRSLDYQPQHF | TGTGCCAGCAGTGGGGGGACCCGTTCTTTGGACTATCAGCCCCAGCATTTT
- | TRBJ2-1 | - | TRBV6-5 | CASSYSSRSGYNEQFF | TGTGCCAGCAGTTACTCTTCCCGCTCGGGGTACAATGAGCAGTTCTTC
- | TRBJ2-5 | - | TRBV10-1 | CASSESRGRETQYF | TGCGCCAGCAGTGAGTCGAGGGGGAGGGAGACCCAGTACTTC
once | TRBJ2-4 | - | TRBV28 | CASSYDPPKNIQYF | TGTGCCAGCAGTTATGACCCCCCCAAAAACATTCAGTACTTC
- | TRBJ2-7 | - | TRBV5-4 | CASSLSSRGVFYEQYF | TGTGCCAGCAGCTTGTCGAGTCGGGGAGTCTTCTACGAGCAGTACTTC
once | TRBJ2-5 | - | TRBV5-6 | CASSRGWETQYF | TGTGCCAGCAGCAGAGGATGGGAGACCCAGTACTTC
once | TRBJ1-2 | - | TRBV6-6 | CASSSGPYKGGYTF | TGTGCCAGCAGTTCCGGACCCTATAAGGGAGGCTACACCTTC
- | TRBJ2-3 | TRBD2 | TRBV6-5 | CATAGGQGRGDTQYF | TGTGCCACAGCGGGAGGGCAGGGGAGGGGAGATACGCAGTATTTT
- | TRBJ2-1 | - | TRBV5-1 | CASSSGHLSSYNEQFF | TGCGCCAGCAGCTCGGGACACCTAAGCTCCTACAATGAGCAGTTCTTC
- | TRBJ1-1 | - | TRBV6-5 | CASLPGATNTEAFF | TGTGCCAGTTTGCCAGGGGCCACTAACACTGAAGCTTTCTTT
- | TRBJ2-2 | - | TRBV21-1 | CASSKTGPGELFF | TGTGCCAGCAGCAAGACAGGACCCGGGGAGCTGTTTTTT
once | TRBJ2-2 | - | TRBV4-1 | CASSLYSGSGELFF | TGCGCCAGCAGCCTCTACAGTGGTTCCGGGGAGCTGTTTTTT
- | TRBJ2-3 | - | TRBV6-5 | CASSYASTDTQYF | TGTGCCAGCAGTTATGCTAGCACAGATACGCAGTATTTT
- | TRBJ2-4 | - | TRBV5-1 | CASSSGPSSVGDIQYF | TGCGCCAGCAGCTCGGGACCGAGTAGCGTCGGGGACATTCAGTACTTC
- | TRBJ2-7 | TRBD1 | TRBV28 | CASRHRDRGGYEQYF | TGTGCCAGCAGACATCGGGACAGGGGGGGCTACGAGCAGTACTTC